This TCR beta chain was observed in a study of post-analysis software for immune sequencing data. Overall study context: Patients with relapsing-remitting, secondary progressive and progressive-relapsing multiple sclerosis courses were all represented.

This clonotype was detected a few times. Unique molecular identifiers tagged the TCR beta cDNA libraries. In TCRdb, the PCR reads were re-called with MiXCR into one record per CDR3 protein. The sample includes over 150,000 distinct CDR3 sequences, about 34% of them seen just once. This TCR was recovered from a girl under 18 with multiple sclerosis. The sequencing here drew on blood, taken after autologous hematopoietic stem cell transplantation.

The CDR3 is CASSSSLSGSYNEQYF. The CDR3 coding sequence is TGCGCCAGCAGCTCCTCCCTGTCGGGATCCTACAATGAGCAGTACTTC. V and J are TRBV5-1 and TRBJ2-1; the D gene is possibly TRBD2 (5 bases). TRBJ2-7 explains the end of the DNA better; the J call may be wrong. The CDR3 totals 16 residues. CDR1 is SGHRS, CDR2 YFSETQ, per germline.